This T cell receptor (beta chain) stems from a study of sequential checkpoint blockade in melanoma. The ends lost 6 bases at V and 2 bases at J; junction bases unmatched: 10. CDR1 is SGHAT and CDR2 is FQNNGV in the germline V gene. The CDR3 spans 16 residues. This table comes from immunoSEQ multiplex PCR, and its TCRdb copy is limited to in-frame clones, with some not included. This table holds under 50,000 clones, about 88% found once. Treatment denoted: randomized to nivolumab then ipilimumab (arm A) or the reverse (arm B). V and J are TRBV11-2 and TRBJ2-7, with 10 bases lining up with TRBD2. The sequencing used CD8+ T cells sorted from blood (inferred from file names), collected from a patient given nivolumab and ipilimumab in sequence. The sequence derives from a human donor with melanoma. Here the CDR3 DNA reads TGTGCCAGCAGTTCTCTAGCGGGAGCGTCCGCCTACGAGCAGTACGTC. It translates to CASSSLAGASAYEQYV.